This T cell receptor (beta chain) was identified during a study of blood T cells in healthy people across ages. The wider study: Researchers report that template switching captured about one barcoded beta molecule per two T cells.

This clonotype has just a few counts. It was with a sample-barcoded 5' primer and a J-beta primer mix that a second PCR of about 6 to 12 cycles was run. TCRdb re-derived calls from the 5' RACE reads in MiXCR, one entry per CDR3 protein. The repertoire holds around 1,600,000 distinct CDR3 sequences, with approximately 43% as singletons. Germline CDR1 and CDR2: SQVTM and ANQGSEA. The CDR3 consists of 15 residues. Trimming at V came to 7 bases and at J to 4 bases, leaving 7 bases not matched to a gene. Aged roughly 6 to 100, donors were systemically healthy Caucasians from Russia. The rearrangement uses TRBV29-1 and TRBJ2-3, with 14 bases that match TRBD2. The TCR was taken from a woman between 18 and 29 years old in good health. The sample taken for sequencing was blood. CDR3 DNA: TGCAGCGGGGGACTAGCGGGAGTGGTTGCAGATACGCAGTATTTT. Translated: CSGGLAGVVADTQYF.